The 20 T cell receptor beta chains in this list originate from one sample, sequenced in a study of CD8+ T cells in alopecia areata. TCR sequencing used cDNA made by reverse transcription of extracted RNA. Libraries were prepared by immunoSEQ multiplex PCR; TCRdb keeps only in-frame clonotypes and omits some of them. The sample yields fewer than 350,000 clones, nearly 60% seen once. Regarding treatment: oral pan-JAK inhibitor, 5-10 mg twice daily. This specimen consisted of CD4+ T cells sorted from blood, obtained at week 24, from a patient treated with tofacitinib. These TCRs come from a human donor with alopecia areata.

This chain links TRBV7-2 with TRBJ2-3; the match to TRBD2 covers 7 bases. The CDR3 spans 15 residues. Per the germline V gene, CDR1 is SGHTA and CDR2 is FQGNSA. Trimming at V came to 0 bases and at J to 6 bases, leaving 6 bases not matched to a gene. CDR3 region: CASSLAGGRRDTQYF. CDR3 in DNA: TGTGCCAGCAGCTTAGCGGGGGGGAGGAGGGATACGCAGTATTTT.

This clone was detected only once. CDR3 in DNA: TGCAGCGTTATGCGATCCCCTCAGGAGGGGAATGTAGTCACTGAAGCTTTCTTT. It yields the protein CSVMRSPQEGNVVTEAFF. The chain links TRBV29-1 to TRBJ1-1, with D possibly TRBD1 on 5 matching bases. The CDR3 extends over 18 amino acids. The germline CDR1 and CDR2 sequences are SQVTM and ANQGSEA. The V end lost 5 bases, the J end lost 4 bases, and 29 bases lay between the germline ends.

The CDR3 loop reads CASSQDGEFLGLSNEKLFF. CDR3 DNA: TGCGCCAGCAGCCAAGATGGGGAATTTCTGGGGTTAAGTAATGAAAAACTGTTTTTT. The gene calls are TRBV4-1 and TRBJ1-4, with D unclear. Germline values: CDR1 MGHRA, CDR2 YSYEKL. V was shortened by 0 bases and J by 4 bases, with 21 bases between the two germline ends. This CDR3 contains 19 residues.

The count of this clone is one. V usage is TRBV5-6 and J usage is TRBJ2-2; D is undetermined. V was cut by 5 bases and J by 6 bases, with 8 bases left in between. CDR1 SGHDT and CDR2 YYEEEE come from the germline V gene. This CDR3 contains 12 residues. The CDR3 region is CASSRSSGELFF. The CDR3 DNA reads TGTGCCAGCAGTAGGTCGTCCGGGGAGCTGTTTTTT.

The DNA of the CDR3 is TGTGCCAGCAGCTCCACGGGACCAGAAGAGACCCAGTACTTC. This encodes CASSSTGPEETQYF. The chain combines TRBV7-2 with TRBJ2-5; either TRBD1 or TRBD2 may fit D (5 bases each). There are 14 residues in the CDR3. V lost 4 bases to trimming and J lost 3 bases, with 12 bases between them. The germline gives CDR1 SGHTA, CDR2 FQGNSA.

The chain is built from TRBV11-2 and TRBJ2-2; TRBD1 aligns across 9 bases. Per the germline V gene, CDR1 is SGHAT and CDR2 is FQNNGV. There are 15 residues in the CDR3. J lost 6 bases, V lost 5 bases, and 7 bases had no gene match. The CDR3 sequence: CASSLRDRVPGELFF. The CDR3 nucleotides are TGTGCCAGCAGCCTCCGGGACAGGGTCCCCGGGGAGCTGTTTTTT.

The rearrangement links TRBV2 to TRBJ2-1; D possibly corresponds to TRBD1 (6 bases). The CDR3 extends over 13 amino acids. Between the trimmed V and J ends, which lost 5 bases and 6 bases, there was a span of 11 bases. Germline lookup yields CDR1 SNHLY and CDR2 FYNNEI. In nucleotides, the CDR3 is TGTGCCAGCAGTACCGGGACAATCAATGAGCAGTTCTTC. Translation gives CASSTGTINEQFF.

This clone was detected a few times. V is TRBV30 and J is TRBJ2-1; D tentatively fits TRBD1 or TRBD2 (5 bases each). The length of the CDR3 is 13 residues. Germline V gene data show CDR1 as GTSNPN and CDR2 as SVGIG (reference sequence). Trimming pared 6 bases from V and 3 bases from J, leaving 12 bases between. As DNA, the CDR3 is TGTGCCTGCGGGGCCCCCGGCTACAATGAGCAGTTCTTC. It translates to CACGAPGYNEQFF.

The V call is TRBV27, the J call TRBJ2-7; no definite D call. Germline V gives CDR1 MNHEY, CDR2 SMNVEV (reference sequence). Trimming cost V 6 bases and J 3 bases, with 3 bases left between them. CDR3 size: 10 residues. The chain's CDR3 is CASRDYEQYF. DNA for the CDR3: TGTGCCAGCAGGGACTACGAGCAGTACTTC.

The chain couples TRBV5-1 to TRBJ2-7; either TRBD1 or TRBD2 may supply D (6 bases each). CDR3 size: 15 residues. V was clipped by 0 bases and J by 6 bases, with 16 bases between them. Germline CDR1 and CDR2: SGHRS and YFSETQ. For the CDR3, the DNA is TGCGCCAGCAGCTTGGAAGGACCGGGGGCCTCCGAGCAGTACTTC. Its translation: CASSLEGPGASEQYF.

This clone was seen more than once but under ten times. The V call is TRBV28, the J call TRBJ2-7, with D possibly being TRBD1 or TRBD2 (5 bases each). The germline V gene has CDR1 MDHEN and CDR2 SYDVKM. V was cut by 8 bases and J by 4 bases, with 9 bases left in between. The CDR3 is 11 residues long. The CDR3 spells CASSRGYEQYF. The CDR3 coding sequence is TGTGCCAGCTCGAGGGGATACGAGCAGTACTTC. The variable domain in full, with the rest retrieved from reference TRBV28 and TRBJ2-7, is DVKVTQSSRYLVKRTGEKVFLECVQDMDHENMFWYRQDPGLGLRLIYFSYDVKMKEKGDIPEGYSVSREKKERFSLILESASTNQTSMYLCASSRGYEQYFGPGTRLTVT.

The chain recombines TRBV30 with TRBJ1-2, with 9 bases lining up with TRBD1. The germline V gene has CDR1 GTSNPN and CDR2 SVGIG (reference sequence). The CDR3 loop spans 13 amino acids. Trimming removed 3 bases from V and 6 bases from J; junction bases left unmatched: 5. CDR3 residues: CAWRLTGGHGYTF. CDR3 sequence (DNA): TGTGCCTGGAGGCTAACAGGGGGCCATGGCTACACCTTC.

The chain links TRBV6-5 to TRBJ2-7; perhaps TRBD2 as D (6 bases). V gave up 9 bases and J gave up 6 bases, with 18 bases separating them. Germline values: CDR1 MNHEY, CDR2 SVGAGI. The CDR3 is 13 residues long. The CDR3 coding sequence is TGTGCCAGTACCGGGACTGCTTCATTCGAGCAGTACTTC. It codes for CASTGTASFEQYF.

This clone occurred a few times. J is TRBJ2-1 and V is TRBV28; D possibly corresponds to TRBD2 (6 bases). The CDR3 runs 13 residues. The V gene's germline CDR1 is MDHEN and CDR2 SYDVKM. Trimming stripped 3 bases from V and 9 bases from J, with 12 bases between. This CDR3 is CASSLVRRGEQFF. CDR3 nucleotides: TGTGCCAGCAGTTTGGTGCGGCGGGGTGAGCAGTTCTTC.

This clone was detected once. This sequence joins TRBV9 and TRBJ1-6, with D maybe TRBD1 (5 bases). The CDR3 runs 16 residues. Germline V gene lookup returns CDR1 SGDLS and CDR2 YYNGEE. V shed 3 bases and J shed 6 bases, with 16 bases lying between them. CDR3 coding DNA: TGTGCCAGCAGCGGAGACGGGACGCCTCGTAATTCACCCCTCCACTTT. Amino acid sequence: CASSGDGTPRNSPLHF.

This rearrangement joins TRBV15 to TRBJ2-1; D is possibly TRBD1 (5 bases). Per the germline V gene, CDR1 is LNHNV and CDR2 is YYDKDF (reference sequence). V dropped 0 bases and J dropped 6 bases, with 12 bases sitting between them. The CDR3 loop spans 15 amino acids. The CDR3, as DNA: TGTGCCACCAGCAGAGATAGGACAAGATTCAATGAGCAGTTCTTC. Translation: CATSRDRTRFNEQFF.

The genes are TRBV11-1 and TRBJ1-1; D is ambiguous. Trimming took off 5 bases at V and 8 bases at J, with 27 bases between the two ends. Germline assignment: CDR1 SGHAT and CDR2 FQDESV (reference sequence). The CDR3 covers 17 residues. For the CDR3, the DNA is TGTGCCAGCAGCCCACGGGTACGCACCGCCGGGGATTGGGAAGCTTTCTTT. This gives the protein CASSPRVRTAGDWEAFF.

This chain links TRBV27 with TRBJ1-5, with D possibly being TRBD1 (5 bases). The CDR3 loop spans 14 amino acids. Germline V gene sequence: CDR1 MNHEY, CDR2 SMNVEV (reference sequence). V was cut by 7 bases and J by 9 bases, with 19 bases left in between. The CDR3 DNA is TGTGCCAGCAAGTCCCGGGTGTGGGGGGGGCCCCAGCATTTT. As protein: CASKSRVWGGPQHF.

This chain joins TRBV7-6 and TRBJ2-5; TRBD2 agrees at 7 bases. Germline trimming cut 5 bases from V and 2 bases from J; bases unmatched to any gene: 11. Germline lookup yields CDR1 SGHVS and CDR2 FNYEAQ. This CDR3 contains 16 residues. The CDR3 loop reads CASSLRLAVGQETQYF. CDR3 nucleotides: TGTGCCAGCAGCCTAAGGCTAGCGGTGGGGCAAGAGACCCAGTACTTC.

The genes are TRBV15 and TRBJ2-3, with TRBD2 matching over 8 bases. The CDR3 spans 16 residues. Trimming removed 2 bases from V and 2 bases from J; junction bases left unmatched: 6. Germline CDR1 reads LNHNV; CDR2 reads YYDKDF (reference sequence). The CDR3 DNA reads as TGTGCCACCAGCAGACCCAGCGGGGGAAACACAGATACGCAGTATTTT. It encodes CATSRPSGGNTDTQYF.